The clone carrying this T cell receptor (beta chain) was seen more than once but under ten times. Its antigen is unknown. The CDR3 contains 14 residues. CDR1 MNHNY and CDR2 SVGAGI come from the germline V gene (reference sequence). V lost 2 bases, J lost 2 bases, and 10 bases lay in between. This entry belongs to a study of blood T cells in healthy people across ages. Next came a second PCR, run for about 7 to 12 cycles, which used a sample-barcoded 5' primer along with a J-beta primer mix. One entry per CDR3 protein, called by TCRdb with MiXCR from the 5' RACE reads. The sample has 700,000 to 950,000 distinct CDR3 sequences, 55% to 75% seen once. Study results and caveats: With unsorted PBMCs, a conclusive comparison of naive versus antigen-experienced cells was not possible.

The sequenced material came from blood. The receptor was isolated from a man aged 30 to 39 in good health. The chain has TRBV6-6 and TRBJ2-7; TRBD2 is a possible D gene (6 bases). CDR3 DNA: TGTGCCAGCAGTTACGTCGGCGGGACCTACGAGCAGTACTTC. It codes for CASSYVGGTYEQYF.